The text below deals with one T cell receptor beta chain. The sample comes from a study of shared clonotypes between healthy human individuals. Every donor, a Caucasian adult, lived in Nashville, Tennessee. The investigators split CD4+ cells into a CD45RA+ naive subset and a CD45RA-negative memory subset. Data came from immunoSEQ multiplex PCR; TCRdb stores just in-frame clones and leaves some out. The sample includes 2 million to 3 million clones, over 85% of them seen just once. This CDR3 is built from 15 residues. The V end was cut by 2 bases, the J end by 7 bases, with 14 bases between. Per germline, CDR1 MGHDK and CDR2 SYGVNS.

Material: naive CD4+ T cells from PBMCs. The subset: CD45RA+ positively selected. The receptor was derived from a man between 18 and 29 years old in good health. Some clones in this sample may be carry-over from other donors' samples. The chain has TRBV25-1 and TRBJ1-4; a weak D match, TRBD1 (5 bases). The CDR3: CASSEGGSVGEKLFF. The CDR3, as DNA: TGTGCCAGCAGTGAAGGGGGATCGGTTGGTGAAAAACTGTTTTTT.